The text below deals with one TCR beta chain. This clone turned up a few times. The target of this receptor is not known. Nothing much larger sits one base from this clone, and base qualities are not available. Other DNA sequences of this sample code for an identical CDR3. Using the deep immunoSEQ assay, TCR CDR3 regions were amplified from genomic DNA by multiplex PCR. Extracted genomic DNA from each cell subset was distributed evenly across all wells of several immunoSEQ 96-well plates, and each plate was treated as a replicate. Each replicate PCR for sorted subsets received about 200 ng genomic DNA, equal to tens of thousands of T cell genomes. The purified libraries were quantified using a Qubit 3.0 fluorometer, sized with a Bioanalyzer 2100, and then quantified again using the KAPA Library Quantification kit. Every immunoSEQ 96-well plate was sequenced on a dedicated single-read 150-cycle Illumina NextSeq 550 flow cell. The paper's data handling went like this. Because the immunoSEQ output included only junctional sequences and no quality scores, the filtering could not be the same as the filtering used for full-length reads. Sequences were annotated with PyIR, a Python wrapper for IgBLAST v1.9, using IMGT germline references to assign V/J genes and CDR3. Reads were removed for weak V/J assignments (E-value above 1e-6), missing CDR3, stop codons, out-of-frame junctions, or ambiguous translated residues. V3J clonotypes were defined as sequences sharing the same inferred V gene, J gene, and CDR3 amino acid sequence. Percentage overlap between repertoires was calculated by dividing the number of shared unique clonotypes by the size of the smaller repertoire. Richness of each repertoire was evaluated using RTK rarefaction, the Chao1 estimator, and Recon v2.1 estimates of unobserved clonotypes. OLGA was used to compute generation probabilities for all TCRbeta clonotypes that the gDNA method yielded from four donors. The immuneACCESS repertoire file appears here via TCRdb, limited to in-frame rearrangements. These files lack a portion of the clones; in checked studies, under half of the deficit traces to unresolved V genes, and the cause of the others is not known. Clone size and V and J calls were adopted from that table, with D and trimming inferred from the DNA. Across this sample there are about 2 million clones, with 85% to 95% seen only once. Approximately 0.13% of the sample lies in the top ten.

The donors were healthy, HIV-negative adults who had no recently reported acute infections or vaccinations. Every donor was a Caucasian adult residing in Nashville, Tennessee, USA. CD4+ T cells were enriched by magnetic negative selection; naive cells were then positively selected on CD45RA, and the negative fraction formed the memory subset. Blood was collected by leukapheresis, and PBMCs were isolated by Ficoll-Histopaque density gradient centrifugation and then cryopreserved in liquid nitrogen vapor phase. Purity and quantity of every magnetically sorted T cell population were checked by analytical flow cytometry. Genomic DNA was isolated from each sorted fraction and quantified by UV absorbance on a Nanodrop 2000c. The sample is drawn from a study of shared clonotypes between healthy human individuals (dated by TCRdb to about 2020). With respect to the entire study: The cohort comprised a couple of women and a few men aged 18 to 49 years. Between about 0.85 and 9.5 billion PBMCs per donor were obtained by leukapheresis. To increase sequencing depth and limit assay-specific biases, TCR repertoire library preparation and sequencing were carried out by different laboratories using diverse techniques. To estimate repertoire size and how much clonotype sharing occurs between individuals, the study deeply sequenced the blood TCR repertoires of 5 or 6 healthy adults. Per donor, three plates each were used for CD4 naive and CD4 memory, two for CD8 naive, and one for CD8 memory.

The V end gives up 4 bases and the J end 6 bases, leaving 3 bases in the junction not matched to a gene. Looking up the germline V gene yields CDR1 ENHRY and CDR2 SYGVKD. The CDR3 runs 13 amino acids, cysteine and phenylalanine included. The only DNA kept is the CDR3, 39 bases in frame from the first base. What the authors observed across the whole study: Even with the large sequencing depth, rarefaction of the sorted-subset datasets indicated that sequencing was incomplete. Sharing across several donors was observed for around 4.8% of naive CD4, 3% to 3.5% of naive CD8, 2% to 2.5% of memory CD4, and roughly 0.4% of memory CD8 clonotypes. Naive subsets generally had larger estimated clonotype richness than memory subsets did. Sampling was restricted to blood, and TCR repertoires in tissue are likely to differ from TCR repertoires in blood. Pairwise subsampling led to the expectation that sequencing depth would affect the degree of clonotype sharing among donors. Clonotypes shared by all four sorted-subset donors showed higher generation probabilities than non-shared clonotypes. The small number of donors limited the genetic and exposure-history diversity represented.

The TCR originated in a man aged 18 to 35 in good health. Sample: naive CD4+ T cells sorted from blood. The sample's cell subset or site label, decoded: CD45RA+ positively selected. The rearrangement combines TRBV10-3 with TRBJ1-5; 7 of the junction bases match TRBD1. The DNA sequence reads TGTGCCATCAGTGGACAGGGAGGTCAGCCCCAGCATTTT. Protein translation: CAISGQGGQPQHF.